Below, 3 T cell receptor beta chains from the same sample are listed, as sequenced in a study of post-analysis software for immune sequencing data. Their target antigens are unknown. Study-wide findings and caveats: When patients were compared with controls, about five TRBV segments were more frequent, TRBV5-6, TRBV5-1 and TRBV20-1 among them.

cDNA libraries for TCR beta contained unique molecular identifiers. From the PCR reads, TCRdb called clonotypes with MiXCR, one entry per CDR3 protein. The data show around 710,000 distinct CDR3 sequences, more than 45% seen once. Sequenced: blood. Receptors originate from a girl aged 5-17 years with multiple sclerosis.

This clonotype was picked up a small number of times. DNA for the CDR3: TGTGCCAGCAGCTTAGCTTCGGGACAGTACTACGAGCAGTACTTC. This gives the protein CASSLASGQYYEQYF. The chain recombines TRBV7-9 with TRBJ2-7; 7 nucleotides agree with TRBD1. The CDR3 is 15 amino acids. The J segment lost 3 bases and the V segment lost 0 bases, leaving 5 bases of the junction unmatched. Germline V gene lookup returns CDR1 SEHNR and CDR2 FQNEAQ (reference sequence).

This chain links TRBV28 with TRBJ1-2; D not certain. Trimming left V 7 bases short and J 0 bases short, with 9 bases between. Per germline, CDR1 MDHEN and CDR2 SYDVKM. The CDR3 consists of 13 residues. The CDR3: CASIPGANYGYTF. In DNA, the CDR3 is TGTGCCAGCATTCCGGGAGCTAACTATGGCTACACCTTC.

The rearrangement joins TRBV4-3 to TRBJ2-7; unclear D gene. This CDR3 is built from 13 residues. CDR1 is LGHNA, CDR2 YSLEER, per germline. V lost 0 bases to trimming and J lost 4 bases, with 7 bases between them. The CDR3 spells CASSQDPEYEQYF. CDR3 coding DNA: TGCGCCAGCAGCCAAGATCCCGAGTACGAGCAGTACTTC.